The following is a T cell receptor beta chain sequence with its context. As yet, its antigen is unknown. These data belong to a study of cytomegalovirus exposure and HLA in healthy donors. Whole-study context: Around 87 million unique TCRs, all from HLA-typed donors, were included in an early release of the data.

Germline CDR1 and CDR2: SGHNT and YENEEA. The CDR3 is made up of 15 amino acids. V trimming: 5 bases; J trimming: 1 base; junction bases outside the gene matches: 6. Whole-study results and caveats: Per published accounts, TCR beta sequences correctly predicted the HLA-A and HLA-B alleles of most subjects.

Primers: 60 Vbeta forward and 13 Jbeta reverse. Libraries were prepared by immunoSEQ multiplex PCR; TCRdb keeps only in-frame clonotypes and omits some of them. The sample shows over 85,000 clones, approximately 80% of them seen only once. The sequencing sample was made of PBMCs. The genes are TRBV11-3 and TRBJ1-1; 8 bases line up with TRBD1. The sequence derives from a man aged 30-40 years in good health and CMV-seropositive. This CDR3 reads CASSPRTGRNTEAFF. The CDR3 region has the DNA TGTGCCAGCAGCCCTAGGACAGGGAGGAACACTGAAGCTTTCTTT.